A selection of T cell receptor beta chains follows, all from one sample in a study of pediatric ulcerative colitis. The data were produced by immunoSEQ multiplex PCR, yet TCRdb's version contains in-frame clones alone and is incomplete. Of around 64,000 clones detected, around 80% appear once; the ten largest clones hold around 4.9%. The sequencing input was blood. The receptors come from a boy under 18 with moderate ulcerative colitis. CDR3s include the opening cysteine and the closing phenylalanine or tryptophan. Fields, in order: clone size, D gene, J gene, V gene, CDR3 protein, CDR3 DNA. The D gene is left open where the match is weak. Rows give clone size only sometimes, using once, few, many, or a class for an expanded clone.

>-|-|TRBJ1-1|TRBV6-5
CASSYGSRQYAEAFF
TGTGCCAGCAGTTACGGTTCCCGACAGTACGCTGAAGCTTTCTTT
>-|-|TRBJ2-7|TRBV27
CASTSRGGEQYF
TGTGCCAGCACCTCGCGGGGTGGGGAGCAATACTTC
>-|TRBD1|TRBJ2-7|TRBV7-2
CASSLGGWDRGSYEQYF
TGTGCCAGCAGCTTAGGGGGGTGGGACAGGGGATCCTACGAGCAGTACTTC
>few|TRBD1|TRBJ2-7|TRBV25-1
CASSEPQGAIYEQYF
TGTGCCAGCAGTGAACCGCAGGGGGCGATCTACGAGCAGTACTTC
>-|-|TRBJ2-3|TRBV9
CASSVIRGTDTQYF
TGTGCCAGCAGCGTCATAAGAGGCACAGATACGCAGTATTTT
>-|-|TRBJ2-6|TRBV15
CATSRDQGRKPGANVLTF
TGTGCCACCAGCAGAGATCAGGGGAGGAAACCTGGGGCCAACGTCCTGACTTTC
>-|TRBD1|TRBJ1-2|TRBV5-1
CASSALGQGGDYGYTF
TGCGCCAGCAGCGCCCTGGGACAGGGGGGCGACTATGGCTACACCTTC
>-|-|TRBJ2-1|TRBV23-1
CASSQSRFVGRMKNEQFF
TGCGCCAGCAGTCAATCGAGGTTCGTAGGGAGGATGAAAAATGAGCAGTTCTTC
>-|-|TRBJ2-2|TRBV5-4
CASSPIPGVVTGELFF
TGTGCCAGCAGCCCCATCCCAGGGGTTGTCACCGGGGAGCTGTTTTTT
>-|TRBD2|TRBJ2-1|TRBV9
CASSITSGGSQNNEQFF
TGTGCCAGCAGCATAACTAGCGGGGGCTCTCAGAACAATGAGCAGTTCTTC
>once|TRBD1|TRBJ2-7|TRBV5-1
CASSTGQVSYEQYF
TGCGCCAGCAGCACGGGACAGGTCTCCTACGAGCAGTACTTC
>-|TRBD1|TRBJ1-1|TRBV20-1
CSPRGPEAFF
TGCAGTCCGAGGGGGCCTGAAGCTTTCTTT
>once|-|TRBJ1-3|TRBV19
CASSIGIGNVGNTIYF
TGTGCCAGTAGTATTGGGATAGGCAACGTTGGAAACACCATATATTTT
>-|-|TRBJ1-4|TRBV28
CASSRPIGGTNEKLFF
TGTGCCAGCAGTCGCCCCATTGGGGGGACTAATGAAAAACTGTTTTTT
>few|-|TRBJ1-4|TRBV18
CASSPSRDTNEKLFF
TGTGCCAGCTCACCTTCCCGGGACACTAATGAAAAACTGTTTTTT
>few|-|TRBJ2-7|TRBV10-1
CASSDGGPYSYEQYF
TGCGCCAGCAGTGATGGGGGTCCCTACTCCTACGAGCAGTACTTC
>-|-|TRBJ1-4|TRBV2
CASRGVGLDEKLFF
TGTGCCAGCAGGGGGGTGGGCTTGGATGAAAAACTGTTTTTT
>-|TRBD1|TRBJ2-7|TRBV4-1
CASSHRAGTAISYEQYF
TGCGCCAGCAGCCACAGAGCCGGGACAGCGATCTCCTACGAGCAGTACTTC
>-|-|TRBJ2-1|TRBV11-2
CASSLDGNEQFF
TGTGCCAGCAGCTTAGATGGCAATGAGCAGTTCTTC
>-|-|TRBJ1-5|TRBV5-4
CASSLVGLGQPQHF
TGTGCCAGCAGCTTGGTAGGCCTCGGTCAGCCCCAGCATTTT
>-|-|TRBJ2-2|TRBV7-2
CASSLRTLGELFF
TGTGCCAGCAGCTTAAGGACACTAGGGGAGCTGTTTTTT
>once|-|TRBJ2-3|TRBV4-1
CASSQEETGGTDTQYF
TGCGCCAGCAGCCAAGAAGAAACGGGCGGCACAGATACGCAGTATTTT
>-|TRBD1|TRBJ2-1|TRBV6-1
CASRDRAGSKQFF
TGTGCCAGCAGGGACAGGGCGGGAAGCAAGCAGTTCTTC
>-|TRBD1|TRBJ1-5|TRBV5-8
CASSYQRTGTSNQPQHF
TGTGCCAGCAGCTACCAGAGGACAGGGACGAGCAATCAGCCCCAGCATTTT
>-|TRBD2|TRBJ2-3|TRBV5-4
CASSLLAGGTDTQYF
TGTGCCAGCAGCTTACTAGCGGGAGGTACAGATACGCAGTATTTT
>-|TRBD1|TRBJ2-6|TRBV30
CAWRGFRGQIQRGDSGANVLTF
TGTGCCTGGAGGGGTTTCAGGGGACAGATCCAACGAGGGGACTCTGGGGCCAACGTCCTGACTTTC
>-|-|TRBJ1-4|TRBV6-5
CASRRDEGGNEKLFF
TGTGCCAGCAGGAGGGACGAGGGGGGCAATGAAAAACTGTTTTTT
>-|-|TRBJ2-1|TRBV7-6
CASSLAGTPNNEQFF
TGTGCCAGCAGCTTAGCCGGGACGCCTAACAATGAGCAGTTCTTC
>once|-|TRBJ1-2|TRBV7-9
CASSSTRQAANYGYTF
TGTGCCAGCAGCTCAACCCGACAGGCAGCTAACTATGGCTACACCTTC
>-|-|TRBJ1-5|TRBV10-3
CAISRDGSNQPQHF
TGTGCCATTTCTAGAGACGGGAGCAATCAGCCCCAGCATTTT
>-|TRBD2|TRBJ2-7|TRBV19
CASSHTSGPPYEQYF
TGTGCCAGTAGTCACACTAGCGGGCCACCCTACGAGCAGTACTTC
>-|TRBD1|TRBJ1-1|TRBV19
CASSNSTGVRNTEAFF
TGTGCCAGTAGCAATTCGACAGGGGTCAGAAACACTGAAGCTTTCTTT
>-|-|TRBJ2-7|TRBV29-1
CSVEGGDRSSYEQYF
TGCAGCGTTGAAGGGGGCGACAGGTCTTCCTACGAGCAGTACTTC
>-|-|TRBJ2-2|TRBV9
CASSVGRDANTGELFF
TGTGCCAGCAGCGTAGGGCGGGACGCGAACACCGGGGAGCTGTTTTTT
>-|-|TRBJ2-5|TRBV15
CATSDFQETQYF
TGTGCCACCAGTGACTTCCAAGAGACCCAGTACTTC
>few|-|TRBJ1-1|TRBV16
CASSRGVTEAFF
TGTGCCAGCAGCCGAGGGGTCACTGAAGCTTTCTTT
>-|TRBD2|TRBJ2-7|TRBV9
CASSARTSGGVYEQYF
TGTGCCAGCAGCGCCCGGACTAGCGGGGGGGTCTACGAGCAGTACTTC
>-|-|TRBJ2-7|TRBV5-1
CASSLAGSSYEQYF
TGCGCCAGCAGCTTAGCCGGAAGCTCCTACGAGCAGTACTTC
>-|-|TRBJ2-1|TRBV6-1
CASSAQTASFYNEQFF
TGTGCCAGCAGTGCCCAGACTGCATCCTTCTACAATGAGCAGTTCTTC
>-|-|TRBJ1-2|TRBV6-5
CASNWSSGKEGYTF
TGTGCCAGCAACTGGTCCTCGGGGAAGGAGGGCTACACCTTC
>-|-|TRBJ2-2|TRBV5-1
CASSLASTGELFF
TGCGCCAGCAGCTTGGCTTCCACCGGGGAGCTGTTTTTT
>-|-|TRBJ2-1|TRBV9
CASSVEPSPYNEQFF
TGTGCCAGCAGCGTAGAGCCTAGCCCGTACAATGAGCAGTTCTTC
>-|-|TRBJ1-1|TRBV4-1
CASSQAGTGNTEAFF
TGCGCCAGCAGCCAGGCCGGGACCGGGAACACTGAAGCTTTCTTT
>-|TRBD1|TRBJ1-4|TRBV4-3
CASSQDAPGQDGREKLFF
TGCGCCAGCAGCCAAGACGCCCCCGGACAGGATGGGCGGGAAAAACTGTTTTTT
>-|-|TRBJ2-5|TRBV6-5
CASSHQDDQETQYF
TGTGCCAGCAGTCACCAGGACGACCAAGAGACCCAGTACTTC
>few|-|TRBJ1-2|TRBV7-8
CASSFAEGTYGYTF
TGTGCCAGCAGCTTTGCGGAGGGGACTTATGGCTACACCTTC
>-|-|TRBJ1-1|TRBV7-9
CASSLSGPNTEAFF
TGTGCCAGCAGCTTAAGCGGCCCGAACACTGAAGCTTTCTTT
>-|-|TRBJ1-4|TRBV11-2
CASSLVSHANEKLFF
TGTGCCAGCAGCTTAGTTTCTCATGCTAATGAAAAACTGTTTTTT
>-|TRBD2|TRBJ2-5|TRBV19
CASGRGETQYF
TGTGCCAGTGGGCGGGGGGAGACCCAGTACTTC
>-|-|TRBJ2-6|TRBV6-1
CASSNGGTGANVLTF
TGTGCCAGCAGCAACGGGGGTACTGGGGCCAACGTCCTGACTTTC
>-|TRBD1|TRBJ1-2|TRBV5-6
CASSLGPDRGSGGYTF
TGTGCCAGCAGCTTGGGACCTGACAGGGGGAGTGGTGGCTACACCTTC
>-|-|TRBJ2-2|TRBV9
CASSGAAGNTGELFF
TGTGCCAGCAGCGGCGCGGCCGGCAACACCGGGGAGCTGTTTTTT
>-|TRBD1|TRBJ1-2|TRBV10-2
CASSDRGPPHYGYTF
TGCGCCAGCAGTGACAGGGGGCCTCCGCACTATGGCTACACCTTC
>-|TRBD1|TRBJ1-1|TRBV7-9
CASSPRTGVRTEAFF
TGTGCCAGCAGCCCCCGGACAGGAGTACGCACTGAAGCTTTCTTT
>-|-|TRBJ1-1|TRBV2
CASTHGDPNTEAFF
TGTGCCAGCACCCACGGTGACCCGAACACTGAAGCTTTCTTT